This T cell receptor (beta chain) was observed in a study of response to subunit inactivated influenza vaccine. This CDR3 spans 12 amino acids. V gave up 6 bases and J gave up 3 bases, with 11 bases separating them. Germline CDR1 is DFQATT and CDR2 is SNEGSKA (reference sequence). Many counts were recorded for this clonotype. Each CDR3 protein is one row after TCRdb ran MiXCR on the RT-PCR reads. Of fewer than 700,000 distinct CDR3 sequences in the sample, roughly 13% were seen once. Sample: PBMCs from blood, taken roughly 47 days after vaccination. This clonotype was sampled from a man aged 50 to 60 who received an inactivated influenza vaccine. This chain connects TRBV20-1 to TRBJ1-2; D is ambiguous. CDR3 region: CSATPGYYGYTF. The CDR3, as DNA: TGCAGTGCCACTCCAGGCTACTATGGCTACACCTTC.